The clone carrying this TCR beta chain was recorded many times. Its antigen is currently unknown. This sample was included in a study of T cell repertoires in cytomegalovirus infection. As for the study in general: Based on public TCR beta signatures, there were indications of CMV infection and of a matching HLA type. Study-wide results and limits: HLA-C-restricted CMV clonotypes gave the most frequent clonotype in two of eight donors. Carriers of CMV and the relevant HLA type were discriminated by public TCR beta frequency.

TCRdb redid the calling of the reads with MiXCR, one entry per CDR3 protein. The repertoire has tens of thousands of distinct CDR3 sequences, more than 20% of them found once; the top ten carry roughly 45%. The CDR3 is made up of 13 amino acids. CDR1 and CDR2 from the germline V gene are SGHDT and YYEEEE. Deletions cut 3 bases from V and 2 bases from J, with 8 bases between. The clonotype was recovered from a human donor in good health (CMV status not recorded). Some clones in this sample may be carry-over from other donors' samples. The material was CD8+ T cells from cultured PBMCs, obtained from culture after CMV antigen stimulation. The chain uses TRBV5-6 and TRBJ1-2; D is unclear. The CDR3 sequence: CASSYKKNYGYTF. The CDR3 DNA sequence: TGTGCCAGCAGCTACAAAAAGAACTATGGCTACACCTTC. The entire variable domain, with the rest obtained from reference TRBV5-6 and TRBJ1-2, is as follows: DAGVTQSPTHLIKTRGQQVTLRCSPKSGHDTVSWYQQALGQGPQFIFQYYEEEERQRGNFPDRFSGHQFPNYSSELNVNALLLGDSALYLCASSYKKNYGYTFGSGTRLTVV.